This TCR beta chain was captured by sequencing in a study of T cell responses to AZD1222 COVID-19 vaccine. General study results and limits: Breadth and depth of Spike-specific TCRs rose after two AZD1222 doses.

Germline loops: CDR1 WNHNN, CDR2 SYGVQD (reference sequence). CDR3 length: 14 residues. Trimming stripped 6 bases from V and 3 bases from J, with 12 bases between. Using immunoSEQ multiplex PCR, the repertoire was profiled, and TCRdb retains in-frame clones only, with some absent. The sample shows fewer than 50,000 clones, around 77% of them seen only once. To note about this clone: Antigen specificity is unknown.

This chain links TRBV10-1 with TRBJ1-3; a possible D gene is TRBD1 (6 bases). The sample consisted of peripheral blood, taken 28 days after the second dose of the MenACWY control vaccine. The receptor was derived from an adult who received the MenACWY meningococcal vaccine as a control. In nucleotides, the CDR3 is TGCGCCAGCAGCCAGGACAGTATTGGAAACACCATATATTTT. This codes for CASSQDSIGNTIYF.